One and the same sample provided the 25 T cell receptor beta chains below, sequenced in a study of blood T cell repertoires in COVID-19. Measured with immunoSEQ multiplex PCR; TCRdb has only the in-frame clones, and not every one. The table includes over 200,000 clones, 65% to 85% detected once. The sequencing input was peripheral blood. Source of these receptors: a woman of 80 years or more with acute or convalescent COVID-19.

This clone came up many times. The CDR3, as DNA: TGTGCCTGGAGACGAGCGGGGAGCTCCTACGAGCAGTACTTC. The encoded protein is CAWRRAGSSYEQYF. The chain couples TRBV30 to TRBJ2-7; 7 nucleotides match TRBD2. The CDR3 is 14 residues long. Trimming cost V 3 bases and J 0 bases; bases outside gene matches: 5. The germline gives CDR1 GTSNPN, CDR2 SVGIG (reference sequence).

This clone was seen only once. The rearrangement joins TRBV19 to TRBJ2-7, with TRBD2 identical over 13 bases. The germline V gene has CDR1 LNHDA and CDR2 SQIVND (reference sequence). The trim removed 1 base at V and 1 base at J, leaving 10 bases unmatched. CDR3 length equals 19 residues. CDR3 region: CASSIGGTSGTSNSYEQYF. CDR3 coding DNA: TGTGCCAGTAGTATAGGTGGGACTAGCGGGACTTCGAATTCCTACGAGCAGTACTTC.

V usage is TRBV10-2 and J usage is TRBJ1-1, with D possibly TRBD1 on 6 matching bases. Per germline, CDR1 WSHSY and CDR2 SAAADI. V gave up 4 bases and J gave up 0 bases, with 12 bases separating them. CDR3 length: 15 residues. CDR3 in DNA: TGCGCCAGCAGTGGTTACAGGGCCTTGAACACTGAAGCTTTCTTT. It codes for CASSGYRALNTEAFF.

The CDR3: CATTDSHTGELFF. CDR3 coding DNA: TGTGCCACCACGGACAGCCACACCGGGGAGCTGTTTTTT. The chain joins TRBV15 to TRBJ2-2; D may be TRBD1 (6 bases). The V and J ends lost 7 bases and 3 bases respectively, with 9 bases between them. The CDR3 contains 13 residues. Germline loops: CDR1 LNHNV, CDR2 YYDKDF (reference sequence).

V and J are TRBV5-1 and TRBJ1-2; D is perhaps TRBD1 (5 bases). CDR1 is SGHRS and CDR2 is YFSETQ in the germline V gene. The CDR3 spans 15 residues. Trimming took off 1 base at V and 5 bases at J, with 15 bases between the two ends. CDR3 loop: CASSLIPGLEYGYTF. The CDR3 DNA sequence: TGCGCCAGCAGCTTGATTCCAGGGTTGGAGTATGGCTACACCTTC.

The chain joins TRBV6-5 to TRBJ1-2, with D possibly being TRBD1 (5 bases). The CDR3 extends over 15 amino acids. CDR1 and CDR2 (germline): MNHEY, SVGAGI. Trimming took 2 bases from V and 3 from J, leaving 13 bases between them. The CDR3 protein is CASSYVTGPYYGYTF. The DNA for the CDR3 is TGTGCCAGCAGTTACGTAACAGGTCCCTACTATGGCTACACCTTC.

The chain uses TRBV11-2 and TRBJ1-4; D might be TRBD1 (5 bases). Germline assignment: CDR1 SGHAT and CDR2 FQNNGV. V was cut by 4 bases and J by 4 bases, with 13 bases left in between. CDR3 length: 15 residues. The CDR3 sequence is CASSSTRQNNEKLFF. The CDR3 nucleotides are TGTGCCAGCAGCTCTACAAGACAGAATAATGAAAAACTGTTTTTT.

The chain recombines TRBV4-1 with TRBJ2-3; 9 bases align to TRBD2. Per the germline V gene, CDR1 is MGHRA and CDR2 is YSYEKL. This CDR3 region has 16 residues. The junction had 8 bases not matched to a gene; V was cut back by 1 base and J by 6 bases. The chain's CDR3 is CASSQAPGTSRDTQYF. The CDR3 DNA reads TGCGCCAGCAGCCAAGCCCCCGGGACTAGCCGCGATACGCAGTATTTT.

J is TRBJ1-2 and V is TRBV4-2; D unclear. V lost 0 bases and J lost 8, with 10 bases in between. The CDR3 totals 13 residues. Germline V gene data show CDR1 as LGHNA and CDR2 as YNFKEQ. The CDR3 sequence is CASSQDRSSGYTF. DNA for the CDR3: TGTGCCAGCAGCCAAGACAGATCCTCGGGCTACACCTTC.

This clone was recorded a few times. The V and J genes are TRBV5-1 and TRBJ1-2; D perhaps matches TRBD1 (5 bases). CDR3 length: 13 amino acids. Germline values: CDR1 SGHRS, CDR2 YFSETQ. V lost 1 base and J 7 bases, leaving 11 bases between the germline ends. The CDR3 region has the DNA TGCGCCAGCAGCTTGACAGGTCTACGTGGCTACACCTTC. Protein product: CASSLTGLRGYTF.

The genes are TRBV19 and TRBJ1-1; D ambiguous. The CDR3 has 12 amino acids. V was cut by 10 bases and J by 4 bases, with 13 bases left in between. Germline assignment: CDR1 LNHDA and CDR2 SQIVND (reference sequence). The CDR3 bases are TGTGCCACCCAGACTCGTGGCACTGAAGCTTTCTTT. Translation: CATQTRGTEAFF.

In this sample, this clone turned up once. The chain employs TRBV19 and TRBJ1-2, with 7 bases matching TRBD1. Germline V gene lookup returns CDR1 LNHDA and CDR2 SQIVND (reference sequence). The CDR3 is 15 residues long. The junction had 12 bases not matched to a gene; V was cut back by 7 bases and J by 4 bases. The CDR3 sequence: CASIPQSAGGYGYTF. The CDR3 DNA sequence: TGTGCCAGTATACCCCAGTCGGCAGGGGGCTATGGCTACACCTTC.

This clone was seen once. The CDR3: CAWMAGKSPLHF. CDR3 DNA sequence: TGTGCCTGGATGGCAGGGAAATCACCCCTCCACTTT. V and J are TRBV30 and TRBJ1-6; TRBD1 is a possible D gene (5 bases). This CDR3 is built from 12 residues. Deletions cut 4 bases from V and 10 bases from J, with 11 bases between. Germline CDR1 and CDR2: GTSNPN and SVGIG (reference sequence).

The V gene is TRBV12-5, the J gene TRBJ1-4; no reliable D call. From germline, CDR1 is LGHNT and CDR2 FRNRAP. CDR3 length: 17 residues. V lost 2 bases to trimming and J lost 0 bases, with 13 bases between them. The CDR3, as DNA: TGTGCTAGTGGTTTGCCCCTAACAGAGTCAACTAATGAAAAACTGTTTTTT. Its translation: CASGLPLTESTNEKLFF.

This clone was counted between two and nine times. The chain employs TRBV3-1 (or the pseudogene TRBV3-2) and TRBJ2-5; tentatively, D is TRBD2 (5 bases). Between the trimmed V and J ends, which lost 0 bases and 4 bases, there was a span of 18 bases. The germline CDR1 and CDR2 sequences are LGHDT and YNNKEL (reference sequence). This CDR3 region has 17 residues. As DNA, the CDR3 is TGTGCCAGCAGCCAAGATCAGAACCTCGGGATTCTAGAGACCCAGTACTTC. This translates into CASSQDQNLGILETQYF.

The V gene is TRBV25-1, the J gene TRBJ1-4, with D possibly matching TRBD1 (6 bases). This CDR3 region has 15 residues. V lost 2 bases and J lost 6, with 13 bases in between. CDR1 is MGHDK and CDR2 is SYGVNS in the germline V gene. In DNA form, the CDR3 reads TGTGCCAGCAGTGAACTGAGGGGGTCGGATGAAAAACTGTTTTTT. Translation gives CASSELRGSDEKLFF.

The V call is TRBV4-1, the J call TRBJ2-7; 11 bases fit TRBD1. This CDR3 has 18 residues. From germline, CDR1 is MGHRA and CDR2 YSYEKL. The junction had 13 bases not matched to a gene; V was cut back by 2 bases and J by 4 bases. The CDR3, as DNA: TGCGCCAGCAGCCAACCCAACCCGGGGGGACAGGGGGGTTACGAGCAGTACTTC. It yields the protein CASSQPNPGGQGGYEQYF.

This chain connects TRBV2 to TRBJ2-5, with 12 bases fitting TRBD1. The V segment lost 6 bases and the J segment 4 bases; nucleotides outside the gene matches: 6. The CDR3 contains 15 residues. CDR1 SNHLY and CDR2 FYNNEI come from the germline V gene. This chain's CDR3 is CASRTGTGGPETQYF. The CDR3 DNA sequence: TGTGCCAGCAGAACCGGGACAGGGGGCCCAGAGACCCAGTACTTC.

CDR3 bases: TGCGCCAGCAGCTTGGCGCTAGCGGGGGGGACCTACGAGCAGTACTTC. Protein product: CASSLALAGGTYEQYF. The rearrangement uses TRBV5-1 and TRBJ2-7; the match to TRBD2 covers 12 bases. V shed 0 bases and J 2 bases; nucleotides not matched to a gene: 3. The CDR3 is made up of 16 amino acids. Germline V gene lookup returns CDR1 SGHRS and CDR2 YFSETQ.

In nucleotides, the CDR3 is TGTGCCAGCAGTCAGGGGTTGAGTCAGCCCCAGCATTTT. It yields the protein CASSQGLSQPQHF. The chain couples TRBV2 to TRBJ1-5, with D possibly TRBD1 on 6 matching bases. The CDR3 sequence is 13 residues long. V was cut by 5 bases and J by 6 bases, with 11 bases left in between. CDR1 is SNHLY, CDR2 FYNNEI, per germline.

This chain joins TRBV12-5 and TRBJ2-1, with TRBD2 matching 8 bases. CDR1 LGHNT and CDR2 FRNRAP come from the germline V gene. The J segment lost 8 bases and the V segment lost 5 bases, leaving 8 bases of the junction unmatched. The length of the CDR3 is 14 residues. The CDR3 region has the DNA TGTGCTAGTGGTGCCGGGACTAGGTATGATGAGCAGTTCTTC. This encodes CASGAGTRYDEQFF. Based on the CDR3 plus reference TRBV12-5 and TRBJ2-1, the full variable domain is DARVTQTPRHKVTEMGQEVTMRCQPILGHNTVFWYRQTMMQGLELLAYFRNRAPLDDSGMPKDRFSAEMPDATLATLKIQPSEPRDSAVYFCASGAGTRYDEQFFGPGTRLTVL.

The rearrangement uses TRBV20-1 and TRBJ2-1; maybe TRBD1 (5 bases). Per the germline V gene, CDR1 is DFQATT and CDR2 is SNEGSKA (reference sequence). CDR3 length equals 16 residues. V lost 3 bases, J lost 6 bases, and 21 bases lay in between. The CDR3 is CSASDGARSPLNEQFF. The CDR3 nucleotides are TGCAGTGCTAGTGATGGGGCGCGCTCCCCCCTCAATGAGCAGTTCTTC.

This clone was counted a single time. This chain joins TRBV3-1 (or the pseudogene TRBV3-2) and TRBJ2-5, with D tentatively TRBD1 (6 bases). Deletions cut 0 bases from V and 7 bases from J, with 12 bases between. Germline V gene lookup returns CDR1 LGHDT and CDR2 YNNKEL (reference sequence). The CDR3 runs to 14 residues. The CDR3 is CASSQERGIGTQYF. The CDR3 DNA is TGTGCCAGCAGCCAAGAGAGGGGGATTGGGACCCAGTACTTC.

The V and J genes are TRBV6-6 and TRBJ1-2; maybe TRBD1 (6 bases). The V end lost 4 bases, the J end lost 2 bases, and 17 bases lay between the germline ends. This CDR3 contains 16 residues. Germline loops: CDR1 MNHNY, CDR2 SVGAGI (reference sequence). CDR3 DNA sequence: TGTGCCAGCAGTTCGCAACGACAGGCCGCGAACTATGGCTACACCTTC. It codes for CASSSQRQAANYGYTF.

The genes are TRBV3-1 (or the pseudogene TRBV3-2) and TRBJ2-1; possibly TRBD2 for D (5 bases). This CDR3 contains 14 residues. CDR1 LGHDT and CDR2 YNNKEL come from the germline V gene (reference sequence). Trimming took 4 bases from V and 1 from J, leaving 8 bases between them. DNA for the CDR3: TGTGCCAGCAGCCCTAGGACTTCCTACAATGAGCAGTTCTTC. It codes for CASSPRTSYNEQFF.